These T cell receptor beta chains were read from a single sample in a study of vaccination and CD4 T cells after COVID-19. Each CDR3 protein gets one entry after TCRdb re-called the PCR reads with MiXCR. Counted here are over 15,000 distinct CDR3 sequences, under 55% occurring once; the ten biggest clones make up roughly 4.5%. No antigen has been identified for these receptors. Source: CD4+ T cells from blood, cultured in vitro, taken before SARS-CoV-2 vaccination. These receptors were taken from a human donor who had recovered from COVID-19. The CDR3 runs from the conserved cysteine through the conserved F or W. The D gene is left open where the match is weak. The size of a clone is reported for some rows only, either as once, few or many, or as a class for expanded clones.

D,size,length,J,V,DNA,CDR3
TRBD2,few,15,TRBJ2-3,TRBV20-1,TGCAGTGCAGCTAGCGGGGGGTTTAGCACAGATACGCAGTATTTT,CSAASGGFSTDTQYF
.,.,14,TRBJ2-5,TRBV7-3,TGTGCCAGCAGCTTACGGCCAGCCGAAGAGACCCAGTACTTC,CASSLRPAEETQYF
.,.,11,TRBJ1-2,TRBV30,TGTGCCGGAGGACGGAACTATGGCTACACCTTC,CAGGRNYGYTF
.,.,15,TRBJ2-1,TRBV20-1,TGCAGTGCTAGTTATCGGGTGATTCCCTACAATGAGCAGTTCTTC,CSASYRVIPYNEQFF
.,.,13,TRBJ1-2,TRBV6-1,TGTGCCAGCAGCCCCGGCGCCGACTATGGCTACACCTTC,CASSPGADYGYTF
TRBD1,few,12,TRBJ1-2,TRBV7-9,TGTGCCAGCAGCTTAAGGGGGGAGGGGGCCACCTTC,CASSLRGEGATF
.,.,15,TRBJ1-3,TRBV28,TGTGCCAGCAGAGGGAGAAGGAACTCTGGAAACACCATATATTTT,CASRGRRNSGNTIYF
.,.,15,TRBJ1-6,TRBV7-2,TGTGCCAGCAGCTTCGGACAGCCCTATAATTCACCCCTCCACTTT,CASSFGQPYNSPLHF
TRBD1,.,16,TRBJ2-4,TRBV4-3,TGCGCCAGCAGCCAAGATGAGGGGGCGGCCAAAAACATTCAGTACTTC,CASSQDEGAAKNIQYF
.,.,14,TRBJ1-2,TRBV6-1,TGTGCCAGCAGTCCCGAGGCCCGGGGACATGGCTACACCTTC,CASSPEARGHGYTF
.,.,14,TRBJ1-5,TRBV6-2/TRBV6-3,TGTGCCAGCAGTTATGCAAGTACACATCAGCCCCAGCATTTT,CASSYASTHQPQHF
TRBD1,.,13,TRBJ2-7,TRBV19,TGTGCCAGTAGTCTGACAGGGTTGCACGAGCAGTACTTC,CASSLTGLHEQYF
.,.,15,TRBJ1-6,TRBV12-3/TRBV12-4,TGTGCCAGCAACTCGTGGGGGGGAGTTAATTCACCCCTCCACTTT,CASNSWGGVNSPLHF
.,few,12,TRBJ2-3,TRBV2,TGTGCCAGCAGTTTCTCCACAGATACGCAGTATTTT,CASSFSTDTQYF
TRBD1,.,13,TRBJ1-1,TRBV11-3,TGTGCCAGCAGCATAGACAGGGTTACTGAAGCTTTCTTT,CASSIDRVTEAFF
.,.,14,TRBJ1-1,TRBV7-3,TGTGCCAGAAGCTTTGGTGGCATGCACACTGAAGCTTTCTTT,CARSFGGMHTEAFF
.,.,18,TRBJ2-1,TRBV19,TGTGCCAGTAGTATTAGTTCGTTCGTAGGACGGCCCAACCCGGAGCAGTTCTTC,CASSISSFVGRPNPEQFF
.,.,14,TRBJ1-2,TRBV10-2,TGCGCCAGCAGCTCGGGCGGGGGCCAGTATGGCTACACCTTC,CASSSGGGQYGYTF
.,few,15,TRBJ2-4,TRBV6-2/TRBV6-3,TGTGCCAGCAGTTACGGGGGTAGCACCAAAAACATTCAGTACTTC,CASSYGGSTKNIQYF
TRBD1,medium-sized,14,TRBJ1-2,TRBV6-2/TRBV6-3,TGTGCCAGCAGAAAGGACAGGGGGCCAGATGGCTACACCTTC,CASRKDRGPDGYTF
.,.,14,TRBJ2-5,TRBV24-1,TGTGCCACCAGTGATGACACGGCGGGAGAGACCCAGTACTTC,CATSDDTAGETQYF
.,.,14,TRBJ1-4,TRBV20-1,TGCAGTGCGGCCGACAGCAGCGAGAATGAAAAACTGTTTTTT,CSAADSSENEKLFF
.,few,15,TRBJ2-3,TRBV7-2,TGTGCCAGCAGCTTAGTGTCAGGGGGCACAGATACGCAGTATTTT,CASSLVSGGTDTQYF
.,.,13,TRBJ2-7,TRBV20-1,TGCAGTGCAGAGACAGGCAGATCCTACGAGCAGTACTTC,CSAETGRSYEQYF
TRBD1,once,15,TRBJ1-1,TRBV7-2,TGTGCCAGCAGCTACGGCGGGACAGCAACTGATGAAGCTTTCTTT,CASSYGGTATDEAFF
TRBD1,.,15,TRBJ2-3,TRBV2,TGTGCCAGCAGCGCCGACAGGGGGAGGACAGATACGCAGTATTTT,CASSADRGRTDTQYF
TRBD2,few,15,TRBJ2-7,TRBV20-1,TGCAGTGCCTCTACCCAGGGCGGGAGTCTGGGGGAGCAGTACTTC,CSASTQGGSLGEQYF
.,.,13,TRBJ2-5,TRBV2,TGTGCCAGCAGCCCCCTCGGGGGTAAGACCCAGTACTTC,CASSPLGGKTQYF
TRBD1,medium-sized,13,TRBJ1-2,TRBV19,TGTGCCAGTAGTAACAGACAGGGCGATGGCTACACCTTC,CASSNRQGDGYTF
.,.,13,TRBJ2-4,TRBV20-1,TGCAGTGCCCTGACAGATCGCAAAAACATTCAGTACTTC,CSALTDRKNIQYF
TRBD1,.,15,TRBJ1-6,TRBV10-3,TGTGCCACCACCCCGACAGGGGCAAATAATTCACCCCTCCACTTT,CATTPTGANNSPLHF